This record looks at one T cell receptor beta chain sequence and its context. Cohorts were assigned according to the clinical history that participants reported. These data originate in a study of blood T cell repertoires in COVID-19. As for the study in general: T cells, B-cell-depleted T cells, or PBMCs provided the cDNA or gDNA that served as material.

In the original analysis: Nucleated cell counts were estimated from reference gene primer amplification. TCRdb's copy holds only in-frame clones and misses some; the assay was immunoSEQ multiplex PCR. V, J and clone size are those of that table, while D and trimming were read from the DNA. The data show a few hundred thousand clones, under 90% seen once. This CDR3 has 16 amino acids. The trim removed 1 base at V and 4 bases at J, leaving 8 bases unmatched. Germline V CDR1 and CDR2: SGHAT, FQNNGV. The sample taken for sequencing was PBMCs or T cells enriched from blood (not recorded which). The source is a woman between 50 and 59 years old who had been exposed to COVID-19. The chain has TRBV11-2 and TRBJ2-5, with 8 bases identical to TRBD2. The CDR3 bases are TGTGCCAGCAGCTTAGGGCTTAGCGGGGCTGGAGAGACCCAGTACTTC. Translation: CASSLGLSGAGETQYF.